The 31 T cell receptor beta chains listed next were all sequenced from one sample in a study of beta chain features in type 1 diabetes. Their specific antigens are unknown. Overall study results and limits: A moderate, significant TCRB CDR3 shortening appeared in type 1 diabetes across four CD4+ subsets.

Expressed TCRB transcripts were sequenced because the entire RNA isolate underwent reverse transcription. Profiled with immunoSEQ multiplex PCR; TCRdb holds only in-frame clones, not every one. The repertoire holds around 690,000 clones, with approximately 13% as singletons. The sequenced sample was naive CD4+ T cells from blood. The source of these receptors is a man in his thirties or forties with type 1 diabetes.

The rearrangement uses TRBV5-1 and TRBJ2-5, with 8 bases identical to TRBD1. This CDR3 is built from 15 residues. The germline CDR1 and CDR2 sequences are SGHRS and YFSETQ. V lost 5 bases and J lost 2; bases outside the gene matches: 8. The CDR3 DNA sequence: TGCGCCAGCAGGCCGGACAGGGAGTGGCAAGAGACCCAGTACTTC. Its translation is CASRPDREWQETQYF.

This clone occurred a few times. V and J are TRBV4-3 and TRBJ1-4, with D possibly being TRBD1 (5 bases). Germline loops: CDR1 LGHNA, CDR2 YSLEER. CDR3 size: 15 residues. Trimming removed 0 bases from V and 5 bases from J, with 10 bases in between. For the CDR3, the DNA is TGCGCCAGCAGCCAAGATCCAGGGAAAAATGAAAAACTGTTTTTT. It codes for CASSQDPGKNEKLFF.

This clone was seen a single time. The chain carries TRBV5-1 and TRBJ2-5, with 9 nucleotides matching TRBD1. Germline V lookup: CDR1 SGHRS, CDR2 YFSETQ. V trimming: 4 bases; J trimming: 5 bases; junction bases outside the gene matches: 12. CDR3 length: 16 residues. The CDR3 nucleotides read TGCGCCAGCAGCCAGGGACAGGGCACGGAGTGGGAGACCCAGTACTTC. As protein: CASSQGQGTEWETQYF.

The chain is built from TRBV19 and TRBJ1-1; tentatively, D is TRBD1 (6 bases). Trimming pared 5 bases from V and 8 bases from J, leaving 21 bases between. Germline V CDR1 and CDR2: LNHDA, SQIVND (reference sequence). The CDR3 loop spans 15 amino acids. The CDR3 loop is CASSPQDRPKMEAFF. CDR3 nucleotide sequence: TGTGCCAGTAGTCCCCAGGACAGACCTAAAATGGAAGCTTTCTTT.

This clone was recorded a few times. The chain links TRBV5-4 to TRBJ2-1; the D is unclear. Trimming shortened V by 0 bases and J by 10 bases, and 14 bases separated the two germline ends. CDR1 is SGHNT, CDR2 YYREEE, per germline (reference sequence). The CDR3 sequence is 14 residues long. The CDR3 region has the DNA TGTGCCAGCAGCTTGGTAGCACAGACACACGAGCAGTTCTTC. Translating it yields CASSLVAQTHEQFF.

This clone came up a few times. This chain links TRBV11-2 with TRBJ2-5; the D gene is possibly TRBD2 (5 bases). From germline, CDR1 is SGHAT and CDR2 FQNNGV. V was trimmed by 1 base and J by 1 base, leaving 7 bases between them. The CDR3 has 14 residues. The DNA of the CDR3 is TGTGCCAGCAGCTTAGGGCTAGCCCAAGAGACCCAGTACTTC. Translating gives CASSLGLAQETQYF.

This clone has just a few counts. The rearrangement joins TRBV7-9 to TRBJ2-2, with TRBD1 matching 8 bases. Germline V gene sequence: CDR1 SEHNR, CDR2 FQNEAQ (reference sequence). CDR3 length: 13 residues. The V segment lost 6 bases and the J segment 7 bases; nucleotides outside the gene matches: 4. The CDR3 bases are TGTGCCAGCAGACAGGGGGATTACGGGGAGCTGTTTTTT. This sequence encodes CASRQGDYGELFF.

V gene TRBV29-1 combines with J gene TRBJ2-5; D might be TRBD1 or TRBD2, each matching 6 bases. Germline loops: CDR1 SQVTM, CDR2 ANQGSEA. The CDR3 covers 13 residues. Trimming pared 8 bases from V and 2 bases from J, leaving 15 bases between. The CDR3: CSHGGIGQETQYF. The CDR3 region has the DNA TGCAGCCACGGGGGCATTGGACAAGAGACCCAGTACTTC.

The sample holds a few counts of this clone. The V gene is TRBV10-3, the J gene TRBJ2-4, with 12 positions matching TRBD2. This CDR3 has 16 amino acids. Germline V gives CDR1 ENHRY, CDR2 SYGVKD. V lost 2 bases, J lost 6 bases, and 5 bases stayed unmatched. In DNA, the CDR3 is TGTGCCATCAGTGAGCTAGCGGGGGGGCCTCCAAACATTCAGTACTTC. Its protein is CAISELAGGPPNIQYF.

The chain couples TRBV7-2 to TRBJ1-6, with D hard to call. This CDR3 region has 14 residues. V was pared by 5 bases and J by 8 bases, with 13 bases between. The germline CDR1 and CDR2 sequences are SGHTA and FQGNSA. The CDR3 here is CASSRGSGHSPLHF. For the CDR3, the DNA is TGTGCCAGCAGCCGCGGATCCGGCCATTCACCCCTCCACTTT.

This clone has more than one count but fewer than ten. The V gene is TRBV6-6, the J gene TRBJ2-7; possibly TRBD1 or TRBD2 for D (5 bases each). V gave up 6 bases and J gave up 3 bases, with 18 bases separating them. CDR1 and CDR2 from the germline V gene are MNHNY and SVGAGI (reference sequence). The CDR3 has 15 residues. The CDR3 sequence: CASSPPPGTLYEQYF. For the CDR3, the DNA is TGTGCCAGCAGCCCACCCCCAGGGACGCTCTACGAGCAGTACTTC.

This clone was picked up a small number of times. The chain employs TRBV29-1 and TRBJ1-5; possible D gene TRBD1, 5 bases. The V gene's germline CDR1 is SQVTM and CDR2 ANQGSEA. The ends were cut back, 4 bases at V and 2 bases at J, with 9 bases in the middle. CDR3 length equals 13 residues. The CDR3 region is CSVGRDGNQPQHF. Written as DNA, the CDR3 is TGCAGCGTTGGCAGGGATGGCAATCAGCCCCAGCATTTT.

The gene calls are TRBV27 and TRBJ1-2; TRBD1 matches 8 bases. V lost 6 bases, J lost 2 bases, and 5 bases stayed unmatched. CDR1 and CDR2 (germline): MNHEY, SMNVEV (reference sequence). CDR3 length: 14 amino acids. The CDR3 region is CASSRTGRNYGYTF. In nucleotides, the CDR3 is TGTGCCAGCAGCAGGACAGGGCGAAACTATGGCTACACCTTC.

This clone has at least ten counts. The chain is built from TRBV14 and TRBJ2-1; D gene ambiguous. V lost 0 bases, J lost 10 bases, and 7 bases lay in between. This CDR3 contains 12 residues. Germline lookup yields CDR1 SGHDN and CDR2 FVKESK. The DNA for the CDR3 is TGTGCCAGCAGCCAAGATTGGGGAGAGCAGTTCTTC. It specifies CASSQDWGEQFF.

The genes are TRBV4-2 and TRBJ1-2; D gene unclear. The germline V gene encodes CDR1 LGHNA and CDR2 YNFKEQ. This CDR3 spans 14 amino acids. Trimming removed 0 bases at V and 4 bases at J, with 9 bases between. CDR3 bases: TGTGCCAGCAGCCAAGATTCAAGGTCCTATGGCTACACCTTC. This encodes CASSQDSRSYGYTF.

This clone was detected a few times. The chain uses TRBV9 and TRBJ2-3, with a weak D call TRBD1 (6 bases). The germline CDR1 and CDR2 sequences are SGDLS and YYNGEE. V lost 1 base and J lost 2, with 14 bases in between. CDR3 length: 16 amino acids. In nucleotides, the CDR3 is TGTGCCAGCAGCGTATCAGGGGTACCCTCCACAGATACGCAGTATTTT. Its protein product is CASSVSGVPSTDTQYF.

The V and J genes are TRBV7-2 and TRBJ2-1; D might be TRBD1 or TRBD2, each matching 5 bases. The CDR3 has 15 residues. CDR1 and CDR2 (germline): SGHTA, FQGNSA. The V end lost 4 bases, the J end lost 5 bases, and 15 bases lay between the germline ends. The CDR3 region is CASSSRDQKHNEQFF. The DNA for the CDR3 is TGTGCCAGCAGCTCCCGGGACCAGAAGCACAATGAGCAGTTCTTC.

This clone has a handful of counts. This rearrangement joins TRBV14 to TRBJ2-1, with 13 bases identical to TRBD2. CDR1 and CDR2 from the germline V gene are SGHDN and FVKESK. CDR3 length equals 18 residues. The J segment lost 5 bases and the V segment lost 5 bases, leaving 12 bases of the junction unmatched. Here the CDR3 reads CASSSPLRTSGGNNEQFF. The CDR3 DNA reads as TGTGCCAGCAGCTCACCCCTACGGACTAGCGGGGGTAACAATGAGCAGTTCTTC.

Turning to this clone: The sample carries other DNA sequences with the same CDR3. The rearrangement joins TRBV18 to TRBJ1-5; D gene uncertain. CDR1 and CDR2 from the germline V gene are KGHSH and LQKENI. V was pared by 2 bases and J by 5 bases, with 7 bases between. This CDR3 has 13 amino acids. The CDR3 DNA is TGTGCCAGCTCACCATCCCGAGATCAGCCCCAGCATTTT. As protein: CASSPSRDQPQHF.

The chain carries TRBV7-2 and TRBJ1-3; no clear D gene. Germline CDR1 is SGHTA and CDR2 is FQGNSA. The V and J ends lost 5 bases and 8 bases respectively, with 13 bases between them. The CDR3 runs 13 residues. DNA for the CDR3: TGTGCCAGCAGCCCTCCGGGATTGGACACCATATATTTT. Protein: CASSPPGLDTIYF. Drawing the rest from reference TRBV7-2 and TRBJ1-3, the complete variable domain is GAGVSQSPSNKVTEKGKDVELRCDPISGHTALYWYRQSLGQGLEFLIYFQGNSAPDKSGLPSDRFSAERTGGSVSTLTIQRTQQEDSAVYLCASSPPGLDTIYFGEGSWLTVV.

This clone was detected a few times. V and J are TRBV9 and TRBJ2-1, with a tentative D call TRBD2 (6 bases). The CDR3 runs 16 residues. V shed 4 bases and J shed 6 bases, with 20 bases lying between them. Germline CDR1 SGDLS, CDR2 YYNGEE. In DNA form, the CDR3 reads TGTGCCAGCAGCACCCGGGACTCCCTTCGACCCAATGAGCAGTTCTTC. It codes for CASSTRDSLRPNEQFF.

This clone was seen a few times. The chain has TRBV4-3 and TRBJ2-5, with TRBD2 identical over 9 bases. This CDR3 has 16 residues. Germline CDR1 is LGHNA and CDR2 is YSLEER. V gave up 1 base and J gave up 4 bases; unmatched junction bases: 7. The CDR3 DNA is TGCGCCAGCAGCCAAGGGGCCGGACTAGCGAGAGAGACCCAGTACTTC. It translates to CASSQGAGLARETQYF.

This clone appeared a few times. The chain is built from TRBV9 and TRBJ1-1; no clear D gene. Trimming stripped 5 bases from V and 0 bases from J, with 5 bases between. The CDR3 loop spans 12 amino acids. The germline V gene encodes CDR1 SGDLS and CDR2 YYNGEE. The CDR3 here is CASSGLNTEAFF. CDR3 sequence (DNA): TGTGCCAGCAGTGGCCTGAACACTGAAGCTTTCTTT.

This chain connects TRBV6-5 to TRBJ2-7; unclear D gene. Per the germline V gene, CDR1 is MNHEY and CDR2 is SVGAGI. The CDR3 is 11 residues long. Between the trimmed V and J ends, which lost 2 bases and 2 bases, there was a span of 1 base. The CDR3: CASSYAYEQYF. The CDR3 region has the DNA TGTGCCAGCAGTTACGCCTACGAGCAGTACTTC.

The chain carries TRBV9 and TRBJ2-1; 12 bases fit TRBD2. The CDR3 covers 19 residues. Germline values: CDR1 SGDLS, CDR2 YYNGEE. After removal of 4 bases from V and 3 bases from J, the junction contained 14 bases not matched to a gene. CDR3 sequence (DNA): TGTGCCAGCAGCCCAGTACTAGCGGGGGGTAACGCCCTCTACAATGAGCAGTTCTTC. Translating gives CASSPVLAGGNALYNEQFF.

This clone has a handful of counts. The chain combines TRBV7-2 with TRBJ2-3; D may be TRBD1 or TRBD2 (5 bases each). The germline CDR1 and CDR2 sequences are SGHTA and FQGNSA. V lost 0 bases, J lost 6 bases, and 10 bases lay in between. There are 14 residues in the CDR3. This chain's CDR3 is CASSLAWDLDTQYF. CDR3 in DNA: TGTGCCAGCAGCTTAGCTTGGGACCTGGATACGCAGTATTTT.

The rearrangement links TRBV29-1 to TRBJ1-1; D is unclear. The V and J ends lost 2 bases and 1 base respectively, with 8 bases between them. The CDR3 extends over 13 amino acids. Germline V gene sequence: CDR1 SQVTM, CDR2 ANQGSEA. The CDR3 region has the DNA TGCAGCGTTGAAATCGTTGAGAACACTGAAGCTTTCTTT. This codes for CSVEIVENTEAFF.

The chain is built from TRBV2 and TRBJ1-4; no clear D gene. The CDR3 loop spans 12 amino acids. Trimming cost V 8 bases and J 3 bases, with 7 bases left between them. Germline V lookup: CDR1 SNHLY, CDR2 FYNNEI. CDR3 protein: CASGQPNEKLFF. The CDR3 nucleotides are TGTGCCAGCGGGCAGCCTAATGAAAAACTGTTTTTT.

This clone came up a few times. The chain is built from TRBV19 and TRBJ2-7, with TRBD1 identical over 8 bases. From germline, CDR1 is LNHDA and CDR2 SQIVND (reference sequence). The CDR3 spans 13 residues. Unmatched junction bases numbered 6, after V lost 5 bases and J lost 6 bases. The CDR3 spells CASSATGAPEQYF. The CDR3 nucleotides are TGTGCCAGTAGTGCGACAGGGGCACCCGAGCAGTACTTC.

The V gene is TRBV25-1, the J gene TRBJ2-1; 7 nucleotides match TRBD2. The junction had 11 bases not matched to a gene; V was cut back by 2 bases and J by 13 bases. CDR3 size: 14 residues. CDR1 is MGHDK and CDR2 is SYGVNS in the germline V gene. CDR3 region: CASSESNSGGSQFF. The CDR3, as DNA: TGTGCCAGCAGTGAAAGCAATTCCGGGGGGAGTCAGTTCTTC.

The chain joins TRBV18 to TRBJ2-7; 11 nucleotides align to TRBD2. Trimming removed 0 bases from V and 8 bases from J; junction bases left unmatched: 9. The germline V gene has CDR1 KGHSH and CDR2 LQKENI. The CDR3 loop spans 16 amino acids. This CDR3 reads CASSPPSTSGEKKQYF. The CDR3, as DNA: TGTGCCAGCTCACCACCGTCGACTAGCGGGGAAAAGAAGCAGTACTTC. Together with reference TRBV18 and TRBJ2-7, the CDR3 gives the full variable domain: NAGVMQNPRHLVRRRGQEARLRCSPMKGHSHVYWYRQLPEEGLKFMVYLQKENIIDESGMPKERFSAEFPKEGPSILRIQQVVRGDSAAYFCASSPPSTSGEKKQYFGPGTRLTVT.